This T cell receptor (beta chain) was obtained from a study of cytomegalovirus exposure and HLA in healthy donors. It was with 60 Vbeta and 13 Jbeta primers that the PCR ran. Profiling relied on immunoSEQ multiplex PCR, and the TCRdb table lists in-frame clones only, not all of them. This table holds about 150,000 clones, more than 75% found once. Germline CDR1 SGHAT, CDR2 FQNNGV. The CDR3 is 15 amino acids. V was clipped by 3 bases and J by 5 bases; unmatched bases: 8. The sample comprised PBMCs. The origin of this receptor is a man aged 25-45 years in good health and CMV-seropositive. The V call is TRBV11-2, the J call TRBJ2-5; 8 bases are shared with TRBD1. Written as DNA, the CDR3 is TGTGCCAGCAGCTTCCGGACAGGGCAGGAGGAGACCCAGTACTTC. It codes for CASSFRTGQEETQYF.